These T cell receptor beta chains were read from a single sample in a study of graft-versus-host responses after intestinal transplantation. Method: immunoSEQ multiplex PCR; TCRdb's copy keeps in-frame clones and lacks some. Altogether tens of thousands of clones are present, roughly four fifths being singletons, with the ten largest covering about a sixth. The antigens for these receptors are not known. The starting material was unstimulated CD8+ T cells sorted from spleen or lymph node cells, obtained before intestinal transplant. These receptors came from a human donor who received an intestinal transplant. The CDR3 runs from the conserved cysteine through the conserved F or W. A D gene is named only where the DNA matches it firmly. Some rows mark clone size as missing; the rest say once, few, many or name a class of expanded clone.

J gene | clone size | D gene | V gene | CDR3 protein | CDR3 DNA
TRBJ2-7 | . | . | TRBV15 | CATSRGSLPFSPIFYEQYF | TGTGCCACCAGCAGAGGCAGCTTACCCTTCTCACCCATATTCTACGAGCAGTACTTC
TRBJ2-7 | . | TRBD1 | TRBV27 | CASSSPGQGTYEQYF | TGTGCCAGCAGTTCACCGGGACAGGGAACCTACGAGCAGTACTTC
TRBJ2-7 | . | TRBD2 | TRBV2 | CASSEDRGLAWRGYEQYF | TGTGCCAGCAGTGAAGATAGGGGACTAGCCTGGAGAGGATACGAGCAGTACTTC
TRBJ2-7 | . | TRBD1 | TRBV9 | CASSAGAGTASYEQYF | TGTGCCAGCAGCGCCGGAGCCGGGACAGCGTCCTACGAGCAGTACTTC
TRBJ2-1 | few | . | TRBV4-1 | CASSQPGTGNNEQFF | TGCGCCAGCAGCCAACCCGGGACGGGAAACAATGAGCAGTTCTTC
TRBJ1-1 | . | . | TRBV13 | CASSRPALNTEAFF | TGTGCCAGCAGCCGCCCAGCTTTGAACACTGAAGCTTTCTTT
TRBJ1-1 | . | . | TRBV7-9 | CASSPPDSRTEAFF | TGTGCCAGCAGCCCTCCAGACTCGAGAACTGAAGCTTTCTTT
TRBJ1-1 | . | . | TRBV4-1 | CASSQEDSRFHTEAFF | TGCGCCAGCAGCCAAGAAGACAGCAGGTTTCACACTGAAGCTTTCTTT
TRBJ2-5 | few | . | TRBV27 | CASAPRWGQETQYF | TGTGCCAGTGCCCCGCGGTGGGGCCAAGAGACCCAGTACTTC
TRBJ2-2 | . | . | TRBV7-6 | CASSLALPGELFF | TGTGCCAGCAGCTTAGCCCTCCCCGGGGAGCTGTTTTTT
TRBJ1-4 | . | . | TRBV28 | CASSLAGGLEKLFF | TGTGCCAGCAGTTTAGCGGGGGGCCTTGAAAAACTGTTTTTT
TRBJ2-1 | once | TRBD2 | TRBV27 | CASSLERTSGSDEQFF | TGTGCCAGCAGTTTAGAGCGTACTAGCGGGAGCGATGAGCAGTTCTTC
TRBJ1-6 | few | . | TRBV6-5 | CASSYSIDPLGSPLHF | TGTGCCAGCAGTTACTCGATAGATCCCCTGGGTTCACCCCTCCACTTT
TRBJ2-7 | . | TRBD2 | TRBV5-1 | CASSGTSGPYEQYF | TGCGCCAGCAGCGGGACTAGCGGTCCCTACGAGCAGTACTTC
TRBJ1-2 | . | TRBD1 | TRBV4-1 | CASSPPGGQGKELAYGYTF | TGCGCCAGCAGCCCCCCCGGCGGACAGGGGAAGGAACTCGCCTATGGCTACACCTTC
TRBJ2-1 | . | . | TRBV5-6 | CASSPLRGGYNEQFF | TGTGCCAGCAGCCCCCTCAGGGGAGGGTACAATGAGCAGTTCTTC
TRBJ1-6 | . | . | TRBV5-6 | CASSLGQGRGSPLHF | TGTGCCAGCAGCCTTGGGCAGGGGAGAGGGTCACCCCTCCACTTT
TRBJ1-1 | . | TRBD1 | TRBV9 | CASSPRDRGVWNTEAFF | TGTGCCAGCAGCCCTCGGGACAGGGGGGTGTGGAACACTGAAGCTTTCTTT
TRBJ2-1 | . | TRBD2 | TRBV4-1 | CASSQDWRENYNEQFF | TGCGCCAGCAGCCAAGATTGGCGGGAGAACTACAATGAGCAGTTCTTC
TRBJ2-3 | . | . | TRBV6-1 | CASSEESADTQYF | TGTGCCAGCAGTGAAGAGAGCGCAGATACGCAGTATTTT
TRBJ2-7 | . | . | TRBV7-9 | CASGDSGTLSSYEQYF | TGTGCCAGCGGGGATTCCGGGACGCTTAGCTCCTACGAGCAGTACTTC
TRBJ1-1 | . | . | TRBV29-1 | CSVQQNAEAFF | TGCAGCGTACAGCAGAACGCTGAAGCTTTCTTT
TRBJ2-1 | . | TRBD1 | TRBV7-9 | CASSLAAGTGIYEQFF | TGTGCCAGCAGCTTAGCCGCCGGGACAGGGATCTATGAGCAGTTCTTC
TRBJ2-7 | . | TRBD2 | TRBV15 | CATSEHRDYGYEQYF | TGTGCCACCAGCGAGCACCGGGACTATGGCTACGAGCAGTACTTC